The clone carrying this TCR beta chain was counted a few times. Its antigen is currently unknown. The sample belongs to a study of identical twins. Notes on the study in general: Out-of-frame alpha sequences shared between twins exhibited an excess of low generation probability. Whereas memory repertoires showed no such difference, abundant cord blood beta clonotypes carried fewer insertions.

A universal primer site was added by template switching, and unique molecular identifiers were carried by the cDNA. TCRdb passed the 5' RACE reads through MiXCR, listing each CDR3 protein once. The sample lists 700,000 to 950,000 distinct CDR3 sequences; 10% to 15% were seen once. The CDR3 is 13 amino acids. The germline V gene has CDR1 MNHNS and CDR2 SASEGT. V was shortened by 6 bases and J by 4 bases, with 13 bases between the two germline ends. These records were also assigned to another study, of yellow fever vaccine responses in identical twins. Per that paper: A vaccine T cell response that seemed partly convergent and partly personalized was reported in twins.

What was sequenced was PBMCs. V and J are TRBV6-1 and TRBJ2-7; the D gene is possibly TRBD1 (5 bases). The origin of this receptor is a woman under 30 in good health. The CDR3 DNA is TGTGCCAGCAGCCGCGGACACCAGTACGAGCAGTACTTC. Protein: CASSRGHQYEQYF.